These 15 T cell receptor beta chains share one sample of origin, sequenced in a study of technical replicates of blood from a few donors. Sequencing was performed with immunoSEQ multiplex PCR; in TCRdb, only in-frame clones are kept and a portion is missing. There are 65,000 to 90,000 clones in the sample; about 91% occur only once, and around 0.27% lies in the top ten. Sequencing was performed on T cells isolated from PBMCs. The receptors were sampled from a human donor in good health.

This chain connects TRBV6-1 to TRBJ2-3; TRBD2 might be the D (5 bases). V dropped 1 base and J dropped 0 bases, with 14 bases sitting between them. The CDR3 consists of 17 residues. Germline V gene sequence: CDR1 MNHNS, CDR2 SASEGT. CDR3 nucleotide sequence: TGTGCCAGCAGTGAAGGCCCGGGGAGACGGAGCACAGATACGCAGTATTTT. It translates to CASSEGPGRRSTDTQYF.

The chain links TRBV9 to TRBJ2-7; 9 positions match TRBD1. Unmatched junction bases numbered 2, after V lost 0 bases and J lost 4 bases. CDR3 length: 14 amino acids. CDR1 is SGDLS and CDR2 is YYNGEE in the germline V gene. CDR3 sequence reads: CASSVGTGVYEQYF. The CDR3 DNA sequence: TGTGCCAGCAGCGTAGGGACAGGGGTTTACGAGCAGTACTTC.

The J gene is TRBJ1-5, the V gene TRBV7-9; a possible D gene is TRBD1 (6 bases). Germline CDR1 is SEHNR and CDR2 is FQNEAQ (reference sequence). The CDR3 sequence is 15 residues long. Trimming removed 5 bases at V and 5 bases at J, with 16 bases between. The CDR3 reads CASSQQGALDQPQHF. The CDR3, as DNA: TGTGCCAGCAGCCAACAGGGTGCCCTGGATCAGCCCCAGCATTTT.

V is TRBV19 and J is TRBJ2-2; 8 bases line up with TRBD2. Germline CDR1 and CDR2: LNHDA and SQIVND (reference sequence). The CDR3 runs to 15 residues. Germline trimming cut 7 bases from V and 3 bases from J; bases unmatched to any gene: 7. Here the CDR3 DNA reads TGTGCCAGTACCGGGCAGCGGGAGTACACCGGGGAGCTGTTTTTT. Its translation is CASTGQREYTGELFF.

The V and J genes are TRBV4-1 and TRBJ1-1, with 7 bases matching TRBD1. Trimming took 4 bases from V and 7 from J; bases not matched to a gene: 12. The CDR3 is made up of 15 amino acids. Germline CDR1 and CDR2: MGHRA and YSYEKL. The CDR3 coding sequence is TGCGCCAGCAGCCCGCTGGACAGGAGGGAGAATGAAGCTTTCTTT. The encoded protein is CASSPLDRRENEAFF.

The J gene is TRBJ2-3, the V gene TRBV7-3; 7 bases match TRBD2. In germline, CDR1 is SGHTA, CDR2 FQGTGA. Trimming took 5 bases from V and 2 from J; bases not matched to a gene: 10. This CDR3 region has 16 residues. The DNA of the CDR3 is TGTGCCAGCAGCCCCTGGGGAGCGGGGATCACAGATACGCAGTATTTT. Translating it yields CASSPWGAGITDTQYF.

This clone was picked up one time. V usage is TRBV21-1 and J usage is TRBJ1-1; the D call TRBD1 from the table was never checked on the DNA. TRBV21-1 corresponds to a pseudogene. CDR3 size: 15 residues. The CDR3: CASSLDRGQPAEAFF. The CDR3 DNA reads TGTGCCAGCAGCTTGGACAGGGGGCAACCCGCTGAAGCTTTCTTT.

The DNA for the CDR3 is TGCGCCAGCAGCGTCAGCCGACAGGGAATTAGTAGCTCCTACAATGAGCAGTTCTTC. Encoded protein: CASSVSRQGISSSYNEQFF. The chain combines TRBV5-1 with TRBJ2-1, with TRBD1 identical over 7 bases. The CDR3 runs 19 residues. V lost 4 bases, J lost 0 bases, and 16 bases stayed unmatched. The germline gives CDR1 SGHRS, CDR2 YFSETQ.

The chain recombines TRBV7-6 with TRBJ2-7; 7 nucleotides align to TRBD1. The CDR3 consists of 15 residues. Germline V gene lookup returns CDR1 SGHVS and CDR2 FNYEAQ. V shed 0 bases, J shed 7 bases, and the junction held 9 bases outside the gene matches. The CDR3 here is CASSLAGTVGSEQYF. The CDR3 nucleotides are TGTGCCAGCAGCTTAGCGGGGACAGTAGGTAGTGAGCAGTACTTC.

The CDR3 sequence: CASSSGTGVWYSNQPQHF. CDR3 bases: TGTGCCAGCAGCTCCGGGACAGGGGTATGGTATAGCAATCAGCCCCAGCATTTT. The chain is built from TRBV7-9 and TRBJ1-5, with TRBD1 matching 10 bases. The J segment lost 0 bases and the V segment lost 4 bases, leaving 9 bases of the junction unmatched. CDR3 size: 18 residues. Germline V gives CDR1 SEHNR, CDR2 FQNEAQ (reference sequence).

The CDR3 DNA is TGTGCCAGCAGCGGAGGGACTAGCGGATACAATGAGCAGTTCTTC. Translated, it gives CASSGGTSGYNEQFF. The V gene is TRBV9, the J gene TRBJ2-1; 11 nucleotides line up with TRBD2. The CDR3 has 15 residues. Germline assignment: CDR1 SGDLS and CDR2 YYNGEE. Germline trimming cut 3 bases from V and 4 bases from J; bases unmatched to any gene: 3.

The chain carries TRBV6-5 and TRBJ2-7, with TRBD2 matching over 7 bases. Germline values: CDR1 MNHEY, CDR2 SVGAGI. The ends lost 7 bases at V and 1 base at J; junction bases unmatched: 7. The CDR3 spans 14 residues. The CDR3 protein is CASTTLAMSYEQYF. The DNA for the CDR3 is TGTGCCAGCACCACACTAGCGATGTCCTACGAGCAGTACTTC.

The V and J genes are TRBV10-3 and TRBJ2-5; tentative D call: TRBD1 (5 bases). V lost 5 bases to trimming and J lost 2 bases, with 9 bases between them. The CDR3 runs 13 residues. Germline-derived CDR1 and CDR2 are ENHRY and SYGVKD. CDR3 DNA: TGTGCCATCAGTAGCAGGGCTCAAGAGACCCAGTACTTC. This sequence encodes CAISSRAQETQYF.

The chain employs TRBV7-4 and TRBJ1-5; D remains ambiguous. V was pared by 3 bases and J by 9 bases, with 3 bases between. The germline V gene has CDR1 SGHVT and CDR2 SQSDAQ. The CDR3 runs to 10 residues. The CDR3 sequence: CASSFRPQHF. In DNA form, the CDR3 reads TGTGCCAGCAGCTTTCGGCCCCAGCATTTT.

CDR3 in amino acids: CASSYSGADTQYF. CDR3 DNA sequence: TGTGCCAGCAGTTACTCCGGAGCAGATACGCAGTATTTT. The chain combines TRBV6-5 with TRBJ2-3; D is uncertain. With 0 bases removed from V and 4 bases from J, the gap between germline ends came to 5 bases. The length of the CDR3 is 13 residues. CDR1 is MNHEY, CDR2 SVGAGI, per germline.